Listed here are 20 T cell receptor beta chains from one sample, sequenced in a study of identical twins. One entry per CDR3 protein, called by TCRdb with MiXCR from the 5' RACE reads. The sample contains roughly 540,000 distinct CDR3 sequences, under 25% of which appear only once. This sample was also put to use in a study of T cells expressing NK-cell markers.

The sequenced sample was CD4+ T cells sorted from blood. These receptors were obtained from a young woman in good health.

The J gene is TRBJ1-2, the V gene TRBV2; TRBD1 agrees at 10 bases. Looked up from germline, CDR1 is SNHLY and CDR2 is FYNNEI. This CDR3 is 14 amino acids long. V lost 6 bases and J lost 1; bases outside the gene matches: 2. CDR3 amino acids: CASSRDRGNYGYTF. Written as DNA, the CDR3 is TGTGCCAGCAGCCGGGACAGGGGTAACTATGGCTACACCTTC.

Ten or more counts support this clonotype. The V gene is TRBV7-9, the J gene TRBJ2-3, with 9 bases lining up with TRBD1. Germline trimming cut 4 bases from V and 6 bases from J; bases unmatched to any gene: 5. This CDR3 contains 14 residues. Per the germline V gene, CDR1 is SEHNR and CDR2 is FQNEAQ (reference sequence). The CDR3 spells CASSSGTGYDTQYF. CDR3 DNA: TGTGCCAGCAGCTCCGGGACAGGGTATGATACGCAGTATTTT. Full variable domain (rest looked up from reference TRBV7-9 and TRBJ2-3): DTGVSQNPRHKITKRGQNVTFRCDPISEHNRLYWYRQTLGQGPEFLTYFQNEAQLEKSRLLSDRFSAERPKGSFSTLEIQRTEQGDSAMYLCASSSGTGYDTQYFGPGTRLTVL.

The J gene is TRBJ2-3, the V gene TRBV12-3 or TRBV12-4; 12 nucleotides align to TRBD2. V lost 3 bases to trimming and J lost 2 bases; unmatched junction nucleotides: 6. The CDR3 is 17 amino acids. The CDR3 loop reads CASSLTLAGGITDTQYF. The CDR3 coding sequence is TGTGCCAGCAGTTTGACACTAGCGGGGGGAATCACAGATACGCAGTATTTT.

This clonotype was picked up many times. V and J are TRBV12-3 or TRBV12-4 and TRBJ1-6; D might be TRBD1 (5 bases). The CDR3 is 18 residues long. Trimming cost V 6 bases and J 7 bases, with 25 bases left between them. The CDR3 spells CASSPRVSGIGSNSPLHF. The CDR3 DNA sequence: TGTGCCAGCAGCCCAAGGGTGTCAGGGATCGGAAGCAATTCACCCCTCCACTTT.

The chain has TRBV7-2 and TRBJ2-7; D possibly corresponds to TRBD1 (7 bases). The germline V and J ends were trimmed by 3 bases and 2 bases, with 11 bases remaining between them. Germline V gives CDR1 SGHTA, CDR2 FQGNSA. This CDR3 region has 14 residues. CDR3 nucleotides: TGTGCCAGCAGCTTCCAGGGGGGCGCCTACGAGCAGTACTTC. Its protein is CASSFQGGAYEQYF.

The V gene is TRBV12-3 or TRBV12-4, the J gene TRBJ1-5, with D tentatively TRBD1 (5 bases). Trimming pared 4 bases from V and 5 bases from J, leaving 12 bases between. The CDR3 length is 14 residues. The CDR3 coding sequence is TGTGCCAGCAGTTCGACAGCTGGGGATCAGCCCCAGCATTTT. This encodes CASSSTAGDQPQHF.

This clonotype was detected a few times. The chain couples TRBV12-3 or TRBV12-4 to TRBJ1-2; no reliable D call. The CDR3 covers 15 residues. Trimming shortened V by 3 bases and J by 5 bases, and 16 bases separated the two germline ends. The CDR3, as DNA: TGTGCCAGCAGTTTTGGGTTCCGGGTAGCGTATGGCTACACCTTC. Protein: CASSFGFRVAYGYTF.

The V gene is TRBV7-8, the J gene TRBJ2-1; 7 nucleotides line up with TRBD2. CDR1 is SGHVS and CDR2 is FQNEAQ in the germline V gene. The CDR3 covers 14 residues. V dropped 4 bases and J dropped 3; count of bases not matched to a gene: 3. DNA of the CDR3: TGTGCCAGCAGCTCCTGGACTAGCTACAATGAGCAGTTCTTC. Its translation is CASSSWTSYNEQFF.

Many counts were recorded for this clonotype. The chain recombines TRBV12-3 or TRBV12-4 with TRBJ2-7; D is unclear. The germline V and J ends were trimmed by 6 bases and 7 bases, with 22 bases remaining between them. The CDR3 is made up of 15 amino acids. The DNA for the CDR3 is TGTGCCAGCAGCTGGGCGGCGGAGACCTCTCGGGAGCAGTACTTC. Translated: CASSWAAETSREQYF.

A few counts support this clonotype. DNA of the CDR3: TGTGCCAGCAGCTTAGTGTCGGCTGCGTCGGAGACCCAGTACTTC. The encoded protein is CASSLVSAASETQYF. J is TRBJ2-5 and V is TRBV7-8; D remains ambiguous. From germline, CDR1 is SGHVS and CDR2 FQNEAQ. The CDR3 runs 15 residues. The V end was cut by 1 base, the J end by 5 bases, with 14 bases between.

The chain carries TRBV6-6 and TRBJ2-3; D remains unclear. The V end was cut by 2 bases, the J end by 8 bases, with 8 bases between. This CDR3 spans 12 amino acids. The V gene's germline CDR1 is MNHNY and CDR2 SVGAGI (reference sequence). CDR3 coding DNA: TGTGCCAGCAGTTACGGTAGAGCTACGCAGTATTTT. Its translation is CASSYGRATQYF.

In its sample, this clonotype was seen many times. V and J are TRBV7-2 and TRBJ1-2; D unresolved. The V end was cut by 7 bases, the J end by 1 base, with 10 bases between. Germline values: CDR1 SGHTA, CDR2 FQGNSA. The CDR3 extends over 13 amino acids. CDR3 nucleotide sequence: TGTGCCAGCACCCAGAGGATTAACTATGGCTACACCTTC. Amino acid sequence: CASTQRINYGYTF.

This sequence joins TRBV11-2 and TRBJ2-7; 9 positions agree with TRBD2. The CDR3 has 15 residues. Losses at the gene ends were 8 bases for V and 2 bases for J; bases not matched to a gene: 10. Germline lookup yields CDR1 SGHAT and CDR2 FQNNGV. The CDR3 loop reads CASGLIAGVAYEQYF. In DNA form, the CDR3 reads TGTGCCAGCGGCCTTATAGCGGGAGTAGCCTACGAGCAGTACTTC. The full variable domain, in which reference TRBV11-2 and TRBJ2-7 provide the parts outside the CDR3, is EAGVAQSPRYKIIEKRQSVAFWCNPISGHATLYWYQQILGQGPKLLIQFQNNGVVDDSQLPKDRFSAERLKGVDSTLKIQPAKLEDSAVYLCASGLIAGVAYEQYFGPGTRLTVT.

This clonotype was seen a few times. The chain carries TRBV10-3 and TRBJ2-2; D not certain. Germline V lookup: CDR1 ENHRY, CDR2 SYGVKD. CDR3 size: 14 residues. Between the trimmed V and J ends, which lost 7 bases and 0 bases, there was a span of 9 bases. The CDR3 protein is CAITRTTNTGELFF. DNA of the CDR3: TGTGCCATCACCCGGACGACGAACACCGGGGAGCTGTTTTTT.

This clonotype was recorded a few times. This rearrangement joins TRBV4-2 to TRBJ1-2; 7 positions match TRBD1. Germline V gene sequence: CDR1 LGHNA, CDR2 YNFKEQ. V trimming: 4 bases; J trimming: 8 bases; junction bases outside the gene matches: 13. This CDR3 region has 15 residues. CDR3 sequence reads: CASSPKTGTADGYTF. The CDR3 bases are TGTGCCAGCAGCCCGAAGACCGGGACAGCCGACGGCTACACCTTC.

This clonotype was found a few times. The chain employs TRBV5-1 and TRBJ1-2; D is undetermined. Germline V lookup: CDR1 SGHRS, CDR2 YFSETQ. The V gene lost 1 base and the J gene lost 6 bases, with 13 bases spanning the gap. The CDR3 covers 14 residues. The CDR3 sequence is CASSLRGPAHGYTF. The CDR3 bases are TGCGCCAGCAGCTTGCGAGGTCCTGCCCATGGCTACACCTTC. Combining the CDR3 with reference TRBV5-1 and TRBJ1-2 gives the whole variable domain KAGVTQTPRYLIKTRGQQVTLSCSPISGHRSVSWYQQTPGQGLQFLFEYFSETQRNKGNFPGRFSGRQFSNSRSEMNVSTLELGDSALYLCASSLRGPAHGYTFGSGTRLTVV.

This sequence joins TRBV6-1 and TRBJ2-1, with a possible D match to TRBD2 (7 bases). V was shortened by 6 bases and J by 2 bases, with 17 bases between the two germline ends. Germline values: CDR1 MNHNS, CDR2 SASEGT. This CDR3 is built from 16 residues. The CDR3 DNA sequence: TGTGCCAGCAGAAGGGGGGGAGGGTTTCCCTACAATGAGCAGTTCTTC. Translating it yields CASRRGGGFPYNEQFF.

This clonotype was picked up a small number of times. This chain uses TRBV11-2 with TRBJ2-1; 11 bases align to TRBD2. The ends lost 1 base at V and 7 bases at J; junction bases unmatched: 6. The V gene's germline CDR1 is SGHAT and CDR2 FQNNGV. The CDR3 length is 16 residues. CDR3 bases: TGTGCCAGCAGCTTAGGGCTAGCGGGGGGCAGGAATGAGCAGTTCTTC. Its protein is CASSLGLAGGRNEQFF.

The chain has TRBV2 and TRBJ2-2; 8 nucleotides align to TRBD1. V lost 5 bases, J lost 6 bases, and 8 bases stayed unmatched. Germline lookup yields CDR1 SNHLY and CDR2 FYNNEI. The CDR3 has 15 residues. The CDR3 protein is CASSQGARRAGELFF. Written as DNA, the CDR3 is TGTGCCAGCAGTCAGGGGGCAAGGAGGGCCGGGGAGCTGTTTTTT. Using reference TRBV2 and TRBJ2-2 for the parts outside the CDR3, the full variable domain is EPEVTQTPSHQVTQMGQEVILRCVPISNHLYFYWYRQILGQKVEFLVSFYNNEISEKSEIFDDQFSVERPDGSNFTLKIRSTKLEDSAMYFCASSQGARRAGELFFGEGSRLTVL.

This clonotype came up a few times. V gene TRBV20-1 combines with J gene TRBJ1-1; D unresolved. Looked up from germline, CDR1 is DFQATT and CDR2 is SNEGSKA (reference sequence). CDR3 length: 14 amino acids. V was clipped by 6 bases and J by 0 bases, with 14 bases between them. CDR3 nucleotides: TGCAGTGCCGTGTTGGGAAGCATGAACACTGAAGCTTTCTTT. Its translation is CSAVLGSMNTEAFF.